Listed below are T cell receptor beta chains from one sample, sequenced in a study of neurological immune-mediated disorders. One entry per CDR3 protein results from TCRdb running MiXCR on the 5' RACE reads. This sample has around 76,000 distinct CDR3 sequences; 10% to 13% occur once, and the top ten carry 9.5% to 10%. The sequenced sample was PBMCs. Receptors originate from a man younger than 45 in good health. Each CDR3 is given with its conserved first and last residue. The order of the fields is D gene, V gene, clone size, J gene, CDR3 protein, CDR3 DNA. D genes are given only for firm matches. Clone sizes are given selectively: once, few, many, or a class where the clone is expanded.

d_call: NA; v_call: TRBV12-3/TRBV12-4; clone_size: many; j_call: TRBJ1-1; cdr3_aa: CASSPSGRSTEAFF; cdr3_nt: TGTGCCAGCAGTCCATCGGGACGGTCCACTGAAGCTTTCTTT
d_call: NA; v_call: TRBV28; clone_size: many; j_call: TRBJ2-7; cdr3_aa: CASIRGAGSYEQYF; cdr3_nt: TGTGCCAGCATCCGAGGGGCGGGCAGCTACGAGCAGTACTTC
d_call: NA; v_call: TRBV12-3/TRBV12-4; clone_size: many; j_call: TRBJ2-2; cdr3_aa: CASSFIANTGELFF; cdr3_nt: TGTGCCAGCAGTTTCATCGCGAACACCGGGGAGCTGTTTTTT
d_call: NA; v_call: TRBV18; clone_size: many; j_call: TRBJ2-3; cdr3_aa: CASSKSPGETDTQYF; cdr3_nt: TGTGCCAGCTCAAAATCGCCCGGAGAAACAGATACGCAGTATTTT
d_call: NA; v_call: TRBV29-1; clone_size: many; j_call: TRBJ1-6; cdr3_aa: CSVGTANNSPLHF; cdr3_nt: TGCAGCGTAGGGACGGCGAATAATTCACCCCTCCACTTT
d_call: NA; v_call: TRBV5-5; clone_size: many; j_call: TRBJ2-7; cdr3_aa: CASSLGSLPYEQYF; cdr3_nt: TGTGCCAGCAGCTTAGGGTCTCTCCCCTACGAGCAGTACTTC
d_call: TRBD2; v_call: TRBV29-1; clone_size: many; j_call: TRBJ2-3; cdr3_aa: CSVLRAGAADTQYF; cdr3_nt: TGCAGCGTCCTTCGGGCGGGAGCGGCGGATACGCAGTATTTT
d_call: NA; v_call: TRBV28; clone_size: many; j_call: TRBJ2-1; cdr3_aa: CASSFDRTRVYNEQFF; cdr3_nt: TGTGCCAGCAGTTTTGACAGGACGAGGGTTTACAATGAGCAGTTCTTC
d_call: NA; v_call: TRBV4-1; clone_size: many; j_call: TRBJ2-5; cdr3_aa: CASSQDRQGLQETQYF; cdr3_nt: TGCGCCAGCAGCCAAGATAGGCAGGGCCTTCAAGAGACCCAGTACTTC
d_call: TRBD2; v_call: TRBV5-1; clone_size: many; j_call: TRBJ2-1; cdr3_aa: CASSLASSGQNEQFF; cdr3_nt: TGCGCCAGCAGCTTGGCCTCTAGCGGCCAAAATGAGCAGTTCTTC
d_call: NA; v_call: TRBV7-6; clone_size: many; j_call: TRBJ2-7; cdr3_aa: CASSLQRERSYEQYF; cdr3_nt: TGTGCCAGCAGCCTACAGCGTGAGAGGTCCTACGAGCAGTACTTC
d_call: NA; v_call: TRBV28; clone_size: NA; j_call: TRBJ2-1; cdr3_aa: CASSTRLWGDSIF; cdr3_nt: TGTGCCAGCAGCACCCGTTTGTGGGGGGACTCCATCTTC
d_call: TRBD1; v_call: TRBV12-3/TRBV12-4; clone_size: many; j_call: TRBJ2-1; cdr3_aa: CASSIQRTGGNEQFF; cdr3_nt: TGTGCCAGCAGTATCCAACGTACAGGGGGCAATGAGCAGTTCTTC
d_call: TRBD1; v_call: TRBV12-3/TRBV12-4; clone_size: many; j_call: TRBJ1-5; cdr3_aa: CASRGQHNQPQHF; cdr3_nt: TGTGCCAGCAGGGGACAGCATAATCAGCCCCAGCATTTT
d_call: NA; v_call: TRBV18; clone_size: NA; j_call: TRBJ2-7; cdr3_aa: CASSPPGLSSYEQYF; cdr3_nt: TGTGCCAGCTCACCCCCGGGGCTTAGCTCCTACGAGCAGTACTTC
d_call: TRBD2; v_call: TRBV5-1; clone_size: many; j_call: TRBJ2-3; cdr3_aa: CASSGGTSGSTDTQYF; cdr3_nt: TGCGCCAGCAGTGGTGGGACTAGCGGGAGTACAGATACGCAGTATTTT
d_call: NA; v_call: TRBV6-6; clone_size: many; j_call: TRBJ2-7; cdr3_aa: CASSPTKSAGRYEQYF; cdr3_nt: TGTGCCAGCAGCCCCACGAAGAGCGCAGGGCGGTACGAGCAGTACTTC
d_call: NA; v_call: TRBV14; clone_size: many; j_call: TRBJ2-7; cdr3_aa: CASSQRGPNTGGEQYF; cdr3_nt: TGTGCCAGCAGCCAACGTGGGCCAAATACTGGGGGAGAGCAGTACTTC
d_call: NA; v_call: TRBV9; clone_size: many; j_call: TRBJ1-2; cdr3_aa: CASSPGRVEDLNYGYTF; cdr3_nt: TGTGCCAGCAGCCCCGGGAGGGTAGAGGACCTAAATTATGGCTACACCTTC
d_call: NA; v_call: TRBV20-1; clone_size: many; j_call: TRBJ2-3; cdr3_aa: CSARGFPRHTDTQYF; cdr3_nt: TGCAGTGCTAGAGGATTCCCCAGGCACACAGATACGCAGTATTTT
d_call: NA; v_call: TRBV7-9; clone_size: many; j_call: TRBJ1-1; cdr3_aa: CASSLSTDRGGGTEAFF; cdr3_nt: TGTGCCAGCAGCTTATCCACCGACCGGGGCGGCGGCACTGAAGCTTTCTTT
d_call: NA; v_call: TRBV7-9; clone_size: many; j_call: TRBJ2-7; cdr3_aa: CASSPSGTASYEQYF; cdr3_nt: TGTGCCAGCAGTCCGAGCGGGACAGCATCCTACGAGCAGTACTTC
d_call: NA; v_call: TRBV11-2; clone_size: many; j_call: TRBJ2-1; cdr3_aa: CASSPSGAWGEQFF; cdr3_nt: TGTGCCAGCAGCCCCTCAGGCGCATGGGGTGAGCAGTTCTTC
d_call: NA; v_call: TRBV5-6; clone_size: medium-sized; j_call: TRBJ2-7; cdr3_aa: CASSLGQGLITSGHPSYEQYF; cdr3_nt: TGTGCCAGCAGCCTGGGACAGGGGCTCATAACTAGCGGGCATCCCTCCTACGAGCAGTACTTC
d_call: NA; v_call: TRBV5-1; clone_size: many; j_call: TRBJ2-4; cdr3_aa: CASSLAMGRNAKNIQYF; cdr3_nt: TGCGCCAGCAGCTTGGCAATGGGGAGGAACGCCAAAAACATTCAGTACTTC
d_call: NA; v_call: TRBV15; clone_size: many; j_call: TRBJ2-7; cdr3_aa: CATRNRDGVGYEQYF; cdr3_nt: TGTGCCACCAGGAACCGGGACGGAGTTGGCTACGAGCAGTACTTC
d_call: TRBD1; v_call: TRBV5-5; clone_size: many; j_call: TRBJ2-1; cdr3_aa: CASSLAWTGDEQFF; cdr3_nt: TGTGCCAGCAGCTTGGCCTGGACAGGCGATGAGCAGTTCTTC
d_call: TRBD1; v_call: TRBV5-6; clone_size: many; j_call: TRBJ2-7; cdr3_aa: CASSSRTGGSSYEQYF; cdr3_nt: TGTGCCAGCAGCTCCCGGACAGGGGGGAGCTCCTACGAGCAGTACTTC
d_call: TRBD1; v_call: TRBV7-2; clone_size: few; j_call: TRBJ2-1; cdr3_aa: CASRSGTGAYNEQFF; cdr3_nt: TGTGCCAGCAGATCCGGGACAGGGGCCTACAATGAGCAGTTCTTC
d_call: NA; v_call: TRBV5-1; clone_size: many; j_call: TRBJ1-1; cdr3_aa: CASTSGYVENTEAFF; cdr3_nt: TGCGCCAGCACGTCAGGGTACGTGGAGAACACTGAAGCTTTCTTT
d_call: NA; v_call: TRBV2; clone_size: many; j_call: TRBJ1-6; cdr3_aa: CASSLQGFFASPLHF; cdr3_nt: TGTGCCAGCAGTTTACAGGGTTTTTTTGCTTCACCCCTCCACTTT
d_call: TRBD1; v_call: TRBV29-1; clone_size: many; j_call: TRBJ2-5; cdr3_aa: CSVESWTGLYQETQYF; cdr3_nt: TGCAGCGTTGAATCTTGGACAGGGCTGTACCAAGAGACCCAGTACTTC
d_call: NA; v_call: TRBV12-3/TRBV12-4; clone_size: many; j_call: TRBJ2-5; cdr3_aa: CASSQIETQYF; cdr3_nt: TGTGCCAGCAGCCAGATCGAGACCCAGTACTTC
d_call: NA; v_call: TRBV6-1; clone_size: few; j_call: TRBJ2-7; cdr3_aa: CASSEGLLYEQYF; cdr3_nt: TGTGCCAGCAGTGAAGGGCTTCTCTACGAGCAGTACTTC
d_call: NA; v_call: TRBV5-1; clone_size: many; j_call: TRBJ2-1; cdr3_aa: CASSLTLEQQFF; cdr3_nt: TGCGCCAGCAGCTTGACACTCGAACAGCAGTTCTTC
d_call: NA; v_call: TRBV3-1; clone_size: many; j_call: TRBJ1-5; cdr3_aa: CASSQGFSVSNQPQHF; cdr3_nt: TGTGCCAGCAGCCAAGGGTTCAGCGTAAGCAATCAGCCCCAGCATTTT
d_call: NA; v_call: TRBV20-1; clone_size: many; j_call: TRBJ2-7; cdr3_aa: CSARAPADGEQYF; cdr3_nt: TGCAGTGCTAGAGCCCCGGCCGATGGCGAGCAGTACTTC
d_call: TRBD2; v_call: TRBV6-5; clone_size: many; j_call: TRBJ2-2; cdr3_aa: CASSLTSGANTGELFF; cdr3_nt: TGTGCCAGCAGTTTGACTAGCGGGGCGAACACCGGGGAGCTGTTTTTT
d_call: NA; v_call: TRBV5-1; clone_size: many; j_call: TRBJ2-3; cdr3_aa: CASRTSIQDTQYF; cdr3_nt: TGCGCCAGCAGGACCTCGATACAGGATACGCAGTATTTT
d_call: TRBD1; v_call: TRBV2; clone_size: many; j_call: TRBJ2-1; cdr3_aa: CASSFGGQGVDEQFF; cdr3_nt: TGTGCCAGCAGTTTCGGGGGACAGGGCGTCGATGAGCAGTTCTTC
d_call: NA; v_call: TRBV7-9; clone_size: many; j_call: TRBJ2-1; cdr3_aa: CASSSAPKYNEQFF; cdr3_nt: TGTGCCAGCAGCTCCGCCCCGAAATACAATGAGCAGTTCTTC
d_call: TRBD2; v_call: TRBV12-3/TRBV12-4; clone_size: many; j_call: TRBJ2-3; cdr3_aa: CASSLASGRGNGSLSSTDTQYF; cdr3_nt: TGTGCCAGCAGTTTAGCCAGCGGGAGGGGAAATGGAAGCCTATCTAGCACAGATACGCAGTATTTT
d_call: TRBD2; v_call: TRBV5-6; clone_size: many; j_call: TRBJ2-7; cdr3_aa: CASSLGGLPIYEQYF; cdr3_nt: TGTGCCAGCAGCTTGGGGGGACTACCAATCTACGAGCAGTACTTC
d_call: TRBD2; v_call: TRBV10-3; clone_size: many; j_call: TRBJ2-2; cdr3_aa: CAIRTSGENTGELFF; cdr3_nt: TGTGCCATCAGAACTAGCGGGGAGAACACCGGGGAGCTGTTTTTT
d_call: TRBD2; v_call: TRBV20-1; clone_size: many; j_call: TRBJ2-3; cdr3_aa: CSSEREGYTDTQYF; cdr3_nt: TGCAGTTCAGAGAGGGAGGGATACACAGATACGCAGTATTTT
d_call: TRBD2; v_call: TRBV5-1; clone_size: few; j_call: TRBJ2-7; cdr3_aa: CASRSRTSGYYEQYF; cdr3_nt: TGCGCCAGCAGGAGTAGGACTAGCGGCTACTACGAGCAGTACTTC
d_call: TRBD1; v_call: TRBV3-1; clone_size: many; j_call: TRBJ2-1; cdr3_aa: CASSLRIPGGNEQFF; cdr3_nt: TGTGCCAGCAGCCTACGAATCCCAGGGGGCAATGAGCAGTTCTTC
d_call: NA; v_call: TRBV6-1; clone_size: NA; j_call: TRBJ2-7; cdr3_aa: CASSPRGTVYEQYF; cdr3_nt: TGTGCCAGCAGTCCCCGTGGGACCGTCTACGAGCAGTACTTC
d_call: TRBD2; v_call: TRBV5-4; clone_size: NA; j_call: TRBJ2-1; cdr3_aa: CASSLVPQRENNNEQFF; cdr3_nt: TGTGCCAGCAGCTTGGTTCCCCAGCGGGAGAACAACAATGAGCAGTTCTTC